This T cell receptor (beta chain) was identified during a study of T cell responses to AZD1222 COVID-19 vaccine (dated by TCRdb to the early 2020s). Background on the whole study: TCR sequencing covered fewer than 250 trial participants: 200 to 220 given two doses of AZD1222 and around 25 given two doses of MenACWY control vaccine. Trial participants were enrolled by age into subgroups of 18-55, 56-69 and 70-plus years, and about 150, 27 and 61 TCR-sequenced participants, respectively, were included in these subgroups.

Points the paper makes about the study in general: Nearly half of unique spike-specific TCRs reportedly recognized epitopes outside regions mutated in the B.1.351 and B.1.1.7 variants. The vaccine-associated CD4 TCRs covered the entire spike protein, and the dominant responses fell in regions 160-218 and 743-854. In the small 56-69-year group, the increase in depth fell short of significance, most likely because of low power. Conclusions about previously exposed vaccinees are limited, since just a handful of AZD1222 recipients were seropositive for SARS-CoV-2 at baseline. Spike-specific TCR breadth and depth rose significantly after two AZD1222 doses compared with day 0 and with MenACWY recipients. Participants were mostly white British, with more females than males. The authors suggested clonal diversity may have been underestimated. Because no day 14 peak-response samples were available, the repertoires could be characterized only after the peak T cell response.

The CDR3 regions of human TCRbeta chains were analyzed by immunosequencing. On the authors' methods: TCRs in the repertoires were matched against a reference library of SARS-CoV-2-specific TCRs that had been generated with the MIRA antigen-specificity platform. Breadth meant the fraction of unique TCRs that were SARS-CoV-2-associated, whereas depth meant the fraction of total T cells that were SARS-CoV-2-associated. Using the MIRA data, each spike-specific TCR was assigned both to the spike region to which the TCR was reactive and to a CD4 or CD8 class. Log10-transformed breadth and depth values were compared by one-way ANOVA with Sidak's multiple comparisons tests. TCRdb holds this immuneACCESS table with in-frame rearrangements only. Some clones are missing; in checked studies, unresolved V genes explain under half, and the rest has no known cause. For V, J and clone size, that table is used; D and trimming come from the DNA. This sample has approximately 150,000 clones in its table, and 90% of those were observed once. 5% to 6.5% of the sample lies in the top ten.

About this clone: Its antigen has not been determined. Base qualities were left out, and no much larger clone turns up one base away.

In the paper's terms, the time point label means: about 28 days (+/-7) after the second vaccine dose. AZD1222 recipients whose second dose came at about 4 weeks and those whose second dose came at about 12 weeks were combined into one group, since spike-specific TCR depth and breadth did not differ between the two schedules. Vaccinee samples were obtained from the UK trials COV001 and COV002, which included a single-blind randomized controlled phase 2/3 trial of AZD1222 (ChAdOx1 nCoV-19) in healthy adults. For TCRbeta chain sequencing, PBMC samples from trial participants were taken at day 0 and at day 28 after the second dose. For CDR1 and CDR2, the germline V gene lists SGHRS and YFSETQ. From the cysteine up to the phenylalanine, the CDR3 has a length of 15 residues. The entry retains the CDR3 DNA only, 45 bases that are in frame from base 1. The trim is 0 bases for V and 0 bases for J, with a gap of 8 bases between the germline ends.

The specimen comprised peripheral blood, sampled 28 days after the second AZD1222 dose. This clonotype originated in an adult who received the AZD1222 COVID-19 vaccine. The V and J genes are TRBV5-1 and TRBJ2-3; no D gene is confidently identified. Here is the DNA: TGCGCCAGCAGCTTGGATGGGTTTAGCACAGATACGCAGTATTTT. Its coded protein is CASSLDGFSTDTQYF.